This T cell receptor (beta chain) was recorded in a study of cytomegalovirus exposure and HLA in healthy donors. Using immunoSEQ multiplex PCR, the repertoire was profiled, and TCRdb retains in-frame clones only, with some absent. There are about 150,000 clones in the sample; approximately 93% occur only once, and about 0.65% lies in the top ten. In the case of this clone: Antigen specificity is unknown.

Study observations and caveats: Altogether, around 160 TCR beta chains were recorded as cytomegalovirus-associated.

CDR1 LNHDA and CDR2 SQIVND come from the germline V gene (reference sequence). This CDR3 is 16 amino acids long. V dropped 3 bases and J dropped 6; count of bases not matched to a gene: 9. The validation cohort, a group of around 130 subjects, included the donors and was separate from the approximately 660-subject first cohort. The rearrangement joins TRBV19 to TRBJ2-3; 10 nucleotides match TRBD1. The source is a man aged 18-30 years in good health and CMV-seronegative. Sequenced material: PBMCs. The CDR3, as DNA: TGTGCCAGTAGTATTGGGTGGGACAGGGGTCGGGATACGCAGTATTTT. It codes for CASSIGWDRGRDTQYF.